This is a list of T cell receptor beta chains from one sample in a study of blood T cell repertoires in COVID-19. Assay: immunoSEQ multiplex PCR; the TCRdb copy retains only in-frame clones and omits some. The table lists some 190,000 clones, 75% to 90% of them singletons, with about 2.2% in the top ten. Sequencing input: PBMCs or T cells enriched from blood (not recorded which). Receptors were obtained from a woman aged 40-49 years with acute COVID-19. Each CDR3 is given with its conserved first and last residue. Each record gives: D gene, J gene, V gene, clone size, CDR3 protein, CDR3 DNA. D genes are given only for firm matches. Rows may omit the clone size; those that give it use once, few, many or a size class.

. | TRBJ1-1 | TRBV19 | . | CASSIRKGQGPNTEAFF | TGTGCCAGTAGTATAAGAAAAGGGCAGGGCCCGAACACTGAAGCTTTCTTT
. | TRBJ2-3 | TRBV3-1/TRBV3-2 | . | CASSQDIGEDTQYF | TGTGCCAGCAGCCAAGATATAGGGGAAGATACGCAGTATTTT
TRBD2 | TRBJ2-3 | TRBV9 | few | CASTERGDTDTQYF | TGTGCCAGCACTGAGCGGGGAGACACAGATACGCAGTATTTT
TRBD2 | TRBJ2-1 | TRBV6-5 | few | CAVALAGGYNEQFF | TGTGCCGTTGCCCTAGCGGGGGGCTACAATGAGCAGTTCTTC
. | TRBJ1-4 | TRBV29-1 | . | CSVEDRTATNEKLFF | TGCAGCGTTGAAGATCGGACAGCAACTAATGAAAAACTGTTTTTT
TRBD2 | TRBJ2-3 | TRBV5-1 | . | CASSRRLAGESDTQYF | TGCGCCAGCAGCCGGAGACTAGCGGGGGAGTCTGATACGCAGTATTTT
TRBD1 | TRBJ2-2 | TRBV13 | once | CASRFRDREWLATGELFF | TGTGCCAGCAGGTTCCGGGACAGGGAGTGGTTGGCCACCGGGGAGCTGTTTTTT
TRBD1 | TRBJ2-2 | TRBV7-3 | . | CASSLKGAHVGELFF | TGTGCCAGCAGCTTAAAGGGGGCGCATGTCGGGGAGCTGTTTTTT
TRBD2 | TRBJ2-1 | TRBV5-1 | . | CASSLGLAGDLSFNQQFF | TGCGCCAGCAGCTTGGGATTAGCGGGAGACCTTTCTTTCAATCAGCAGTTCTTC
. | TRBJ2-6 | TRBV6-1 | . | CASSEQGSGANVLTF | TGTGCCAGCAGTGAACAGGGTTCTGGGGCCAACGTCCTGACTTTC
TRBD2 | TRBJ2-3 | TRBV12-3/TRBV12-4 | . | CASGLAGGGTQYF | TGTGCCAGTGGGCTAGCGGGGGGTGGTACGCAGTATTTT
TRBD2 | TRBJ2-1 | TRBV3-1/TRBV3-2 | . | CASSQDRRAGVSYNEQFF | TGTGCCAGCAGCCAAGATCGTCGAGCGGGGGTGTCCTACAATGAGCAGTTCTTC
. | TRBJ2-4 | TRBV12-5 | . | CASGLVLGGNAKNIQYF | TGTGCTAGTGGTTTGGTGCTGGGAGGTAACGCCAAAAACATTCAGTACTTC
. | TRBJ2-6 | TRBV2 | . | CASARRLSGANVLTF | TGTGCCAGCGCCCGGAGGCTCTCTGGGGCCAACGTCCTGACTTTC
. | TRBJ2-2 | TRBV19 | . | CASSSRQGTGELFF | TGTGCCAGTAGTTCGCGACAAGGCACCGGGGAGCTGTTTTTT
. | TRBJ2-1 | TRBV9 | . | CASSGPTSNNEQFF | TGTGCCAGCAGCGGACCCACTAGCAACAATGAGCAGTTCTTC
. | TRBJ2-7 | TRBV3-1/TRBV3-2 | once | CASSLKGGAGQYF | TGTGCCAGCAGCCTAAAGGGGGGGGCTGGGCAGTACTTC
. | TRBJ2-1 | TRBV28 | . | CASSSRVSSYNEQFF | TGTGCCAGCAGTTCCAGGGTCAGCTCCTACAATGAGCAGTTCTTC
. | TRBJ1-2 | TRBV6-5 | few | CASSRFGGNNYGYTF | TGTGCCAGCAGTCGCTTCGGTGGTAATAACTATGGCTACACCTTC
. | TRBJ1-1 | TRBV7-9 | . | CASSPRNGFQDTEAFF | TGTGCCAGCAGCCCTCGGAATGGGTTCCAGGACACTGAAGCTTTCTTT
. | TRBJ2-2 | TRBV13 | . | CASSLGRRGNTGELFF | TGTGCCAGCAGCTTAGGCCGCAGGGGTAACACCGGGGAGCTGTTTTTT
TRBD1 | TRBJ1-4 | TRBV5-1 | . | CASSFGDRISGTNEKLFF | TGCGCCAGCAGCTTCGGGGACAGGATCTCGGGAACTAATGAAAAACTGTTTTTT
. | TRBJ1-2 | TRBV4-3 | . | CASSQDRRGPGYTF | TGCGCCAGCAGCCAAGATCGAAGGGGCCCTGGCTACACCTTC
. | TRBJ2-2 | TRBV4-2 | . | CASSLDLGQGGRELFF | TGTGCCAGCAGCCTAGACTTAGGGCAGGGAGGCCGGGAGCTGTTTTTT
TRBD2 | TRBJ2-3 | TRBV11-2 | . | CASSLDERGVLWGTDTQYF | TGTGCCAGCAGCTTAGATGAGCGGGGGGTTCTGTGGGGCACAGATACGCAGTATTTT
. | TRBJ2-2 | TRBV5-1 | . | CASSLRQQGGNTGELFF | TGCGCCAGCAGCTTGAGGCAGCAGGGAGGAAACACCGGGGAGCTGTTTTTT
TRBD2 | TRBJ2-3 | TRBV4-1 | . | CASSQAGLGLADTQYF | TGCGCCAGCAGCCAAGCGGGACTAGGACTTGCAGATACGCAGTATTTT
. | TRBJ1-2 | TRBV4-1 | . | CASSQSHNYGYTF | TGCGCCAGCAGCCAAAGCCATAACTATGGCTACACCTTC